Listed below are T cell receptor beta chains from one sample, sequenced in a study of cytomegalovirus exposure and HLA in healthy donors. Only in-frame clones appear in the TCRdb table, and some are missing; sequencing was by immunoSEQ multiplex PCR. The sample has approximately 100,000 clones; about 74% are singletons. Sequenced material: PBMCs. The receptor set was obtained from a female donor in good health and CMV-seronegative. CDR3s include the opening cysteine and the closing phenylalanine or tryptophan. Fields, in order: D gene, clone size, V gene, J gene, CDR3 DNA, CDR3 protein. D genes are given only for firm matches. Clone size appears in some rows only: once, few, many, or a class for an expanded clone.

TRBD1,.,TRBV29-1,TRBJ2-5,TGCAGCGCCGGACAGGGGCTAGAGACCCAGTACTTC,CSAGQGLETQYF
TRBD2,.,TRBV5-4,TRBJ2-1,TGTGCCAGCAGCTTCGGACTAGCGGGGGTCAATGAGCAGTTCTTC,CASSFGLAGVNEQFF
TRBD1,once,TRBV6-5,TRBJ1-4,TGTGCCAGCAGTCCCTCAGGGGGGCCAAATGAAAAACTGTTTTTT,CASSPSGGPNEKLFF
.,.,TRBV29-1,TRBJ1-2,TGCAGCGTTGAAAGGGCGGCGGGAATCTATGGCTACACCTTC,CSVERAAGIYGYTF
.,once,TRBV27,TRBJ1-3,TGTGCCAGCAGTTCGGGGGACCTCCTAACTGGAAACACCATATATTTT,CASSSGDLLTGNTIYF
TRBD1,.,TRBV6-5,TRBJ1-6,TGTGCCAGCAGTTACCACCAGGACAGGGGTAATTCACCCCTCCACTTT,CASSYHQDRGNSPLHF
TRBD1,.,TRBV18,TRBJ2-2,TGTGCCAGCTCACCGACCCGACAGGGGAACACCGGGGAGCTGTTTTTT,CASSPTRQGNTGELFF
.,.,TRBV28,TRBJ1-2,TGTGCCAGCAGTCAAACAGCTAACTATGGCTACACCTTC,CASSQTANYGYTF
.,.,TRBV11-3,TRBJ2-2,TGTGCCAGCAGCTTAGATCCCGGAGGAGGCACCGGGGAGCTGTTTTTT,CASSLDPGGGTGELFF
TRBD1,.,TRBV7-8,TRBJ2-7,TGTGCCAGCAGCCAGGAACAGGGGGCGCGGGAGCAGTACTTC,CASSQEQGAREQYF
.,.,TRBV7-2,TRBJ2-7,TGTGCCAGCAGCTTAGGGTTAGGGGTGGCCGAGCAGTACTTC,CASSLGLGVAEQYF
TRBD1,few,TRBV5-6,TRBJ1-2,TGTGCCAGCAGCCAAATACAGGGGGCGCAGGAGCTTGGCTACACCTTC,CASSQIQGAQELGYTF
TRBD2,.,TRBV5-1,TRBJ2-5,TGCGCCAGCAGTTTACTTCGACTAGCGGGGGACGCACCCGAACAAGAGACCCAGTACTTC,CASSLLRLAGDAPEQETQYF
.,.,TRBV29-1,TRBJ1-3,TGCAGCGTTGACGGTGCTGGAAACACCATATATTTT,CSVDGAGNTIYF
TRBD1,.,TRBV15,TRBJ1-2,TGTGCCACCAGCAGGGACCGGGACAGCTCCTATGGCTACACCTTC,CATSRDRDSSYGYTF
.,few,TRBV6-1,TRBJ1-2,TGTGCCAGCAGTGAACTGGGGGGGGTGGACTATGGCTACACCTTC,CASSELGGVDYGYTF
TRBD2,many,TRBV6-4,TRBJ2-1,TGTGCCAGCAGACCTACTAGCGGGGCTTACAATGAGCAGTTCTTC,CASRPTSGAYNEQFF
TRBD1,.,TRBV6-1,TRBJ1-5,TGTGCCAGCAGGGGGGGACAGAATCAGCCCCAGCATTTT,CASRGGQNQPQHF
TRBD1,.,TRBV18,TRBJ1-6,TGTGCCAGCTCCCCCGAGGGGACAGGCTTGGCAAATTCACCCCTCCACTTT,CASSPEGTGLANSPLHF
.,.,TRBV2,TRBJ2-5,TGTGCCAGCAGCGAATTTTTCCACTACCAAGAGACCCAGTACTTC,CASSEFFHYQETQYF
.,.,TRBV27,TRBJ2-6,TGTGCCAGCACCTCCCCAGGAACTGGGGCCAACGTCCTGACTTTC,CASTSPGTGANVLTF
TRBD1,.,TRBV6-5,TRBJ1-1,TGTGCCAGCAGCAGACAGGGCCAATGGACTGAAGCTTTCTTT,CASSRQGQWTEAFF
.,.,TRBV30,TRBJ2-6,TGTGCCTGGACAGGCTCTGGGGCCAACGTCCTGACTTTC,CAWTGSGANVLTF
TRBD2,.,TRBV19,TRBJ2-1,TGTGCCAGTAGTATTTCGGGGGGGTCCTACAATGAGCAGTTCTTC,CASSISGGSYNEQFF
.,.,TRBV30,TRBJ1-2,TGTGCCTGGAGGACAGACAGCTATGGCTACACCTTC,CAWRTDSYGYTF
.,.,TRBV6-1,TRBJ1-2,TGTGCCAGCAGCCTGCTCGCGGCACATACGAAGGGCTACACCTTC,CASSLLAAHTKGYTF
TRBD2,.,TRBV19,TRBJ2-5,TGTGCCAGTAGTGCCCGACAACTAGCGTACCAAGAGACCCAGTACTTC,CASSARQLAYQETQYF
TRBD1,.,TRBV15,TRBJ2-7,TGTGCCACCAGCAGGGACAGGGGCCCCTACGAGCAGTACTTC,CATSRDRGPYEQYF
TRBD1,.,TRBV5-8,TRBJ1-2,TGTGCCAGCACAAGACGGGACAGACCATCAGTGACGGGAGGCTACACCTTC,CASTRRDRPSVTGGYTF